The next 18 T cell receptor beta chains were all read from a single sample in a study of cytomegalovirus exposure and HLA in healthy donors. This PCR relied on a set of 60 Vbeta primers and 13 Jbeta primers. Repertoires were generated with immunoSEQ multiplex PCR, while TCRdb's copy carries only in-frame clones and drops some. The sample records 150,000 to 200,000 clones, roughly nine tenths being singletons. Sequenced material: PBMCs. The receptor set was obtained from a boy between 2 and 15 years old in good health and CMV-seronegative.

V usage is TRBV7-8 and J usage is TRBJ1-5; D unclear. V was clipped by 5 bases and J by 9 bases, with 20 bases between them. Per the germline V gene, CDR1 is SGHVS and CDR2 is FQNEAQ. The CDR3 loop spans 15 amino acids. The CDR3 nucleotides read TGTGCCAGCAGCATGAACGAGAGAGCTAACGGGCCCCAGCATTTT. Protein sequence: CASSMNERANGPQHF.

The V and J genes are TRBV15 and TRBJ1-6; D gene uncertain. The CDR3 contains 15 residues. Trimming took off 0 bases at V and 5 bases at J, with 8 bases between the two ends. Germline V gene sequence: CDR1 LNHNV, CDR2 YYDKDF (reference sequence). The CDR3 is CATSRDPRDNSPLHF. The CDR3 nucleotides read TGTGCCACCAGCAGAGATCCCCGAGATAATTCACCCCTCCACTTT.

This chain joins TRBV7-2 and TRBJ2-3, with D perhaps TRBD2 (6 bases). Trimming stripped 11 bases from V and 5 bases from J, with 20 bases between. Germline CDR1 SGHTA, CDR2 FQGNSA. This CDR3 is 14 amino acids long. The chain's CDR3 is CASKEGLRGDTQYF. The CDR3 DNA reads as TGTGCCTCTAAGGAGGGACTTAGGGGAGATACGCAGTATTTT.

J is TRBJ2-3 and V is TRBV2; 7 bases map to TRBD2. Trimming removed 5 bases from V and 1 base from J; junction bases left unmatched: 3. Germline-derived CDR1 and CDR2 are SNHLY and FYNNEI. CDR3 size: 14 residues. Here the CDR3 reads CASSRTSGTDTQYF. CDR3 nucleotide sequence: TGTGCCAGCAGTCGCACTAGCGGCACAGATACGCAGTATTTT.

The V gene is TRBV5-1, the J gene TRBJ2-1, with a weak D call TRBD2 (6 bases). With 0 bases removed from V and 9 bases from J, the gap between germline ends came to 13 bases. The CDR3 extends over 14 amino acids. Germline assignment: CDR1 SGHRS and CDR2 YFSETQ. The CDR3 is CASSLAGLDTEQFF. The CDR3 DNA reads as TGCGCCAGCAGCTTGGCGGGACTCGATACTGAGCAGTTCTTC.

The chain is built from TRBV15 and TRBJ2-7; 7 bases map to TRBD1. The CDR3 contains 14 residues. The J segment lost 3 bases and the V segment lost 4 bases, leaving 6 bases of the junction unmatched. In germline, CDR1 is LNHNV, CDR2 YYDKDF (reference sequence). The CDR3 DNA reads as TGTGCCACCAGCATGGGACAGCCCCGCTACGAGCAGTACTTC. This translates into CATSMGQPRYEQYF.

The rearrangement uses TRBV6-1 and TRBJ1-4, with 10 bases lining up with TRBD1. V was pared by 7 bases and J by 4 bases, with 6 bases of the junction left unmatched. The CDR3 is 15 residues long. Germline V gene lookup returns CDR1 MNHNS and CDR2 SASEGT. The CDR3 DNA reads as TGTGCCAGCACCGCAGGGACAGGGGATAATGAAAAACTGTTTTTT. Amino acids: CASTAGTGDNEKLFF.

To note about this clone: The junction departs from the called germline gene at one end, perhaps through a read error. The chain employs TRBV6-1 and TRBJ1-5, with 7 positions matching TRBD1. CDR1 and CDR2 from the germline V gene are MNHNS and SASEGT. The CDR3 is 15 residues long. The DNA of the CDR3 is TGTGCCGGCAGTGAAATCGGACAGGCACATCAGCCCCAGCATTTT. Protein sequence: CAGSEIGQAHQPQHF.

V usage is TRBV2 and J usage is TRBJ2-3, with a possible D match to TRBD1 (6 bases). The V end was cut by 8 bases, the J end by 3 bases, with 12 bases between. CDR1 is SNHLY and CDR2 is FYNNEI in the germline V gene. This CDR3 contains 13 residues. CDR3 coding DNA: TGTGCCAGCTCAGGGGAGAGTACAGATACGCAGTATTTT. Translated, it gives CASSGESTDTQYF.

The chain employs TRBV30 and TRBJ1-2, with a possible D match to TRBD1 (5 bases). Trimming left V 4 bases short and J 4 bases short, with 19 bases between. Germline values: CDR1 GTSNPN, CDR2 SVGIG (reference sequence). This CDR3 is built from 15 residues. CDR3 loop: CAWTLLGGGIYGYTF. CDR3 sequence (DNA): TGTGCCTGGACCCTTCTCGGGGGGGGGATCTATGGCTACACCTTC.

The V call is TRBV28, the J call TRBJ2-1, with D unclear. Germline V CDR1 and CDR2: MDHEN, SYDVKM. With 2 bases removed from V and 7 bases from J, the gap between germline ends came to 3 bases. The CDR3 length is 11 residues. DNA of the CDR3: TGTGCCAGCAGTTTAACTAATGAGCAGTTCTTC. It is translated as CASSLTNEQFF.

V and J are TRBV29-1 and TRBJ2-7; tentatively, D is TRBD1 (5 bases). The CDR3 runs 11 residues. V lost 3 bases, J lost 8 bases, and 11 bases lay in between. The germline CDR1 and CDR2 sequences are SQVTM and ANQGSEA. The CDR3 sequence: CSVEDISKQYF. DNA of the CDR3: TGCAGCGTTGAGGACATCTCCAAGCAGTACTTC.

Only one count was recorded for this clone. This chain uses TRBV28 with TRBJ2-3; 7 bases map to TRBD2. V shed 2 bases and J 15 bases; nucleotides not matched to a gene: 14. In germline, CDR1 is MDHEN, CDR2 SYDVKM. The CDR3 consists of 14 residues. CDR3 sequence reads: CASSLHGRRGSTYF. Written as DNA, the CDR3 is TGTGCCAGCAGTTTACACGGGAGGCGGGGTTCCACTTATTTT.

This sequence joins TRBV2 and TRBJ1-1; a weak D match, TRBD1 (6 bases). CDR3 length: 12 residues. V dropped 3 bases and J dropped 11 bases, with 13 bases sitting between them. Germline CDR1 reads SNHLY; CDR2 reads FYNNEI. CDR3 nucleotide sequence: TGTGCCAGCAGTGATGGGGGGGCGGCGGCTTTCTTT. Translated: CASSDGGAAAFF. Complete variable domain (other parts from reference TRBV2 and TRBJ1-1): EPEVTQTPSHQVTQMGQEVILRCVPISNHLYFYWYRQILGQKVEFLVSFYNNEISEKSEIFDDQFSVERPDGSNFTLKIRSTKLEDSAMYFCASSDGGAAAFFGQGTRLTVV.

A single count supports this clone. V usage is TRBV5-4 and J usage is TRBJ2-7, with 11 nucleotides matching TRBD1. The CDR3 is made up of 16 amino acids. Trimming took 5 bases from V and 0 from J; bases not matched to a gene: 7. Germline V CDR1 and CDR2: SGHNT, YYREEE (reference sequence). CDR3 nucleotides: TGTGCCAGCAGAGGACAGGGGGCGAAAGGCTCCTACGAGCAGTACTTC. Amino acids: CASRGQGAKGSYEQYF.

The chain employs TRBV6-1 and TRBJ1-1; no reliable D call. CDR3 length: 12 residues. Germline CDR1 is MNHNS and CDR2 is SASEGT. V gave up 7 bases and J gave up 0 bases, with 6 bases separating them. This CDR3 is CASIGMNTEAFF. The CDR3 DNA reads as TGTGCCAGCATCGGGATGAACACTGAAGCTTTCTTT.

The chain uses TRBV7-6 and TRBJ1-5; 7 positions match TRBD1. This CDR3 region has 15 residues. In germline, CDR1 is SGHVS, CDR2 FNYEAQ. J lost 5 bases, V lost 4 bases, and 8 bases had no gene match. CDR3 sequence (DNA): TGTGCCAGCAGCTCAGGAGACAGGGCCGATCAGCCCCAGCATTTT. Amino acids: CASSSGDRADQPQHF.

This chain links TRBV28 with TRBJ2-2; D is unclear. The V gene's germline CDR1 is MDHEN and CDR2 SYDVKM. Trimming took off 5 bases at V and 7 bases at J, with 23 bases between the two ends. The CDR3 covers 17 residues. CDR3 coding DNA: TGTGCCAGCAGTGGCCCCCTCCCTGAGAGGCCGGGCGGGGAGCTGTTTTTT. Its protein is CASSGPLPERPGGELFF. The whole variable domain, remainder taken from reference TRBV28 and TRBJ2-2, is DVKVTQSSRYLVKRTGEKVFLECVQDMDHENMFWYRQDPGLGLRLIYFSYDVKMKEKGDIPEGYSVSREKKERFSLILESASTNQTSMYLCASSGPLPERPGGELFFGEGSRLTVL.